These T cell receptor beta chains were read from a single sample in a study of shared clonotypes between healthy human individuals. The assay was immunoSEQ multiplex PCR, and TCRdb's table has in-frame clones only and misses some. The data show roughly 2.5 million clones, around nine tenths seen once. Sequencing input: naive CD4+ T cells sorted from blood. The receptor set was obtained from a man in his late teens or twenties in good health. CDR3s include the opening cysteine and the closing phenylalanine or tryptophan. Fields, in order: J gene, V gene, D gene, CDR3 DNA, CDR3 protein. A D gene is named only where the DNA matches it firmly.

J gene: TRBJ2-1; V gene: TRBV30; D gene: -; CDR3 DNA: TGTGCCTGGAGCCGATATTGGGAGCAGTTCTTC; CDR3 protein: CAWSRYWEQFF
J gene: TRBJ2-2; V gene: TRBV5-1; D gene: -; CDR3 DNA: TGCGCCAGCAGCCACGGTCAGGAACTCACCGGGGAGCTGTTTTTT; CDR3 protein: CASSHGQELTGELFF
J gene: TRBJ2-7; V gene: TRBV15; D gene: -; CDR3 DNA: TGTGCCACCAGCAGAGAGAAGGGAACCTACGAGCAGTACTTC; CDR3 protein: CATSREKGTYEQYF
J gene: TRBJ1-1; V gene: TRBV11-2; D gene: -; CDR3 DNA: TGTGCCAGCACCTCAACGGGGGGCGTCGGTGAAGCTTTCTTT; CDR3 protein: CASTSTGGVGEAFF
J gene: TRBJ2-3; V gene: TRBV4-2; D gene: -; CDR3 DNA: TGTGCCAGCAGCCAAGATGGTGGGGCCGCCCTCACGCAGTATTTT; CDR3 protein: CASSQDGGAALTQYF
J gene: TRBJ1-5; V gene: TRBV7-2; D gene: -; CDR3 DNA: TGTGCCAGCAGGAGAGGGGACGGCAATCAGCCCCAGCATTTT; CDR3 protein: CASRRGDGNQPQHF
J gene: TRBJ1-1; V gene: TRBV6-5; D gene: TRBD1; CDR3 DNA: TGTGCCAGCAGTCGACAGGGTAACACTGAAGCTTTCTTT; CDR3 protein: CASSRQGNTEAFF
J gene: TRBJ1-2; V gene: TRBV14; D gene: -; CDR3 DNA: TGTGCCAGCAGCCAAGACGACTGGGGACTTGGCTACACCTTC; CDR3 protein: CASSQDDWGLGYTF
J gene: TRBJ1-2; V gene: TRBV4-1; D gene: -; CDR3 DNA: TGCGCCAGCAGCCAAGAGGAGTTTAACTATGGCTACACCTTC; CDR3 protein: CASSQEEFNYGYTF
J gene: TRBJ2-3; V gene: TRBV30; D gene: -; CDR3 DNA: TGTGCCTGGAGGGTTTCCGGGATGGGCACAGATACGCAGTATTTT; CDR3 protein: CAWRVSGMGTDTQYF
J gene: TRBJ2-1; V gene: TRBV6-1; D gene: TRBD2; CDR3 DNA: TGTGCCAGCAGTGACCCGGGACTAGCGGGGGGTCCACCTCAATACAATGAGCAGTTCTTC; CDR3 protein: CASSDPGLAGGPPQYNEQFF
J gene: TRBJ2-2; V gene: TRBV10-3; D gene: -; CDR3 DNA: TGTGCCATCAGGGGGGTTAGTCTAAACACCGGGGAGCTGTTTTTT; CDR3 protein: CAIRGVSLNTGELFF
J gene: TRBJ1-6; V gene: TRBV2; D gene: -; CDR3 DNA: -; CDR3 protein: CASILDRGSPLHF
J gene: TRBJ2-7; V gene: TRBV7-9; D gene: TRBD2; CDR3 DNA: TGTGCCAGCAGCCCAATTAGCGGGAGGGCCTCGTTC; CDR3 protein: CASSPISGRASF
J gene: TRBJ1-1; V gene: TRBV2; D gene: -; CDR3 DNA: TGTGCCAGCAGTCAGGGGACTGAAGCTTTCTTT; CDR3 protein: CASSQGTEAFF
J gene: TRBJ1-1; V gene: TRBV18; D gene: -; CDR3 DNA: TGTGCCAGCTCACCAAGGGGTTCGAACACTGAAGCTTTCTTT; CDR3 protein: CASSPRGSNTEAFF
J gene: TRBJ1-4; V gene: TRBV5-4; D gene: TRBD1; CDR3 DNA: TGTGCCAGCAGCTTGGCGACAGGGACAAAACTGTTTTTT; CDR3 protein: CASSLATGTKLFF